This TCR beta chain came from a study of blood T cell repertoires in COVID-19. On the study more broadly: Sites in the United States, Italy and Spain provided acute and convalescent COVID-19 samples.

The data were produced by immunoSEQ multiplex PCR, yet TCRdb's version contains in-frame clones alone and is incomplete. The sample lists some 150,000 clones, under 90% occurring once. CDR1 is GTSNPN, CDR2 SVGIG, per germline (reference sequence). Trimming left V 0 bases short and J 8 bases short, with 10 bases between. This CDR3 region has 12 residues. V gene TRBV30 combines with J gene TRBJ1-1; D unresolved. This TCR was sampled from a woman under 30 who had been exposed to COVID-19. The material sequenced was PBMCs or T cells enriched from blood (not recorded which). The CDR3 loop is CAWSVLSTEAFF. The DNA of the CDR3 is TGTGCCTGGAGTGTACTAAGTACGGAAGCTTTCTTT.